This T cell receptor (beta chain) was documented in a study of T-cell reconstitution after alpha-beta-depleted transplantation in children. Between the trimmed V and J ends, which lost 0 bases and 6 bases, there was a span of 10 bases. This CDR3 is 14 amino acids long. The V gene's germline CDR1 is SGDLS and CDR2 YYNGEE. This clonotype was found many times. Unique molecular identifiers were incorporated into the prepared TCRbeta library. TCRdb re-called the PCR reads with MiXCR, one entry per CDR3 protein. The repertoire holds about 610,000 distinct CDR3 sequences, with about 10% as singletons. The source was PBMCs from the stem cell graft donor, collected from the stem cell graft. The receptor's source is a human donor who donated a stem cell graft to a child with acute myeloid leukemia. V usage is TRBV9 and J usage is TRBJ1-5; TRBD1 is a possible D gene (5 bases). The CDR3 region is CASSVGTGSQPQHF. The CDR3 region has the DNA TGTGCCAGCAGCGTAGGAACAGGCAGTCAGCCCCAGCATTTT.